The clone carrying this T cell receptor (beta chain) came up a few times. CDR1 is MNHEY, CDR2 SVGEGT, per germline. The length of the CDR3 is 14 residues. V was cut by 6 bases and J by 3 bases, with 12 bases left in between. Original processing notes: Reference gene primer amplification gave estimated nucleated cell counts. Profiling relied on immunoSEQ multiplex PCR, and the TCRdb table lists in-frame clones only, not all of them. V and J calls and clone size follow that table, whereas D and trimming were derived from the DNA. The sample lists just over 250,000 clones; approximately 89% were seen once. This sample was taken from a study of blood T cell repertoires in COVID-19. Across the study: The United States, Italy and Spain provided the acute and convalescent COVID-19 samples. From T cells, B-cell-depleted T cells, or PBMCs came the material, which was cDNA or gDNA.

The source material was peripheral blood. This TCR derives from a man between 40 and 49 years old who had recovered from COVID-19. V usage is TRBV6-2 or TRBV6-3 and J usage is TRBJ1-5, with a tentative D call TRBD1 (6 bases). The CDR3 loop is CASSITGFNQPQHF. The CDR3 DNA sequence: TGTGCCAGCAGCATTACAGGGTTCAATCAGCCCCAGCATTTT.